This T cell receptor beta chain was sequenced in a study of blood T cells in healthy people across ages. Study findings and constraints: Per million T cells, TCR beta diversity dropped about linearly as age rose. Estimated diversity, derived from one million T cells, was regarded as an underestimate.

Deletions cut 1 base from V and 9 bases from J, with 13 bases between. Germline V CDR1 and CDR2: LGHNA, YSLEER. This CDR3 spans 15 amino acids. With respect to this clonotype: Its antigen is not identified.

It was with a sample-barcoded 5' primer and a J-beta primer mix that a second PCR of about 6 to 12 cycles was run. MiXCR was run by TCRdb on the 5' RACE reads, yielding one entry per CDR3 protein. Among around 1.1 million distinct CDR3 sequences, roughly two fifths were seen once, and the ten largest hold around 14%. PBMCs were isolated at a quantity of at least 6 million per sample. Per sample, no less than 5.5 micrograms of total RNA were extracted. The TCR comes from a young man in good health. The sequencing sample was made of blood. The chain links TRBV4-3 to TRBJ1-6; perhaps TRBD1 as D (5 bases). CDR3 region: CASSQVGDYFSPLHF. Written as DNA, the CDR3 is TGCGCCAGCAGCCAAGTGGGGGACTACTTTTCACCCCTCCACTTT.